What follows is one T cell receptor (beta chain) and its context. This sample was taken from a study of blood T cell repertoires in COVID-19. Study-wide context: Acute and convalescent COVID-19 specimens originated in the United States, Italy and Spain. PBMCs, B-cell-depleted T cells, or T cells were the source of the cDNA or gDNA that made up the material.

Germline V gives CDR1 MNHNY, CDR2 SVGAGI (reference sequence). The CDR3 is 15 amino acids. The V gene lost 2 bases and the J gene lost 5 bases, with 12 bases spanning the gap. Under the authors' procedure: Estimated nucleated cell counts came from reference gene primer amplification. Method: immunoSEQ multiplex PCR; TCRdb's copy keeps in-frame clones and lacks some. That table supplies the V and J calls and clone size; D and trimming were determined from the DNA. The sample shows some 91,000 clones, roughly 72% of them seen only once. The source material was peripheral blood. The TCR sequence derives from a man between 65 and 79 years old with acute or convalescent COVID-19. The chain links TRBV6-6 to TRBJ1-4; tentative D call: TRBD1 (6 bases). The CDR3 region has the DNA TGTGCCAGCAGTTACCCTCCAGGGGTGAATGAAAAACTGTTTTTT. Translated, it gives CASSYPPGVNEKLFF.